This TCR beta chain was retrieved from a study of T cell responses to AZD1222 COVID-19 vaccine. Whole-study context: Both about-4-week and about-12-week second-dose recipients were combined. Study outcomes and limitations: Compared with day 0, the breadth and depth of the Spike-specific TCR repertoire rose significantly after two doses of AZD1222.

This table comes from immunoSEQ multiplex PCR, and its TCRdb copy is limited to in-frame clones, with some not included. The top ten clones hold roughly 0.99% of a sample with some 200,000 clones, under 95% of them seen once. This clone has just a few counts. Its target is unknown. V gave up 5 bases and J gave up 10 bases, with 14 bases separating them. The CDR3 totals 13 residues. CDR1 KGHSH and CDR2 LQKENI come from the germline V gene. The clonotype originates from an adult in good health. The chain couples TRBV18 to TRBJ1-4; D gene unclear. The specimen was peripheral blood, collected on day 0 of AZD1222 vaccination. This CDR3 reads CASSSTAPGKLFF. CDR3 coding DNA: TGTGCCAGCTCATCAACAGCCCCCGGAAAACTGTTTTTT.